This TCR beta chain comes out of a study of blood T cell repertoires in COVID-19. Study overall: Samples representing acute and convalescent COVID-19 were sourced from the United States, Italy and Spain. In each case, the material was cDNA or gDNA derived from T cells, B-cell-depleted T cells, or PBMCs.

Participants were placed into cohorts based on the clinical history they reported. Two negative PCRs, clearance, or symptom resolution were required of recovered Cohort 3 donors. V shed 5 bases and J 4 bases; nucleotides not matched to a gene: 4. Germline V lookup: CDR1 SEHNR, CDR2 FQNEAQ (reference sequence). The CDR3 runs 13 residues. Profiling relied on immunoSEQ multiplex PCR, and the TCRdb table lists in-frame clones only, not all of them. The profile shows around 150,000 clones, 70% to 90% of them singletons. Sequencing was performed on PBMCs or T cells enriched from blood (not recorded which). The source of this sequence is a man aged 40-55 years who had recovered from COVID-19. The chain employs TRBV7-9 and TRBJ2-5; 7 nucleotides agree with TRBD1. The CDR3 protein is CASSATGAETQYF. The DNA of the CDR3 is TGTGCCAGCAGCGCAACAGGGGCAGAGACCCAGTACTTC. Together with reference TRBV7-9 and TRBJ2-5, the CDR3 gives the full variable domain: DTGVSQNPRHKITKRGQNVTFRCDPISEHNRLYWYRQTLGQGPEFLTYFQNEAQLEKSRLLSDRFSAERPKGSFSTLEIQRTEQGDSAMYLCASSATGAETQYFGPGTRLLVL.